The present entry profiles one TCR beta chain with its context. The antigen remains undetermined. In TCRdb, the reads were re-called with MiXCR into one record per CDR3 protein. The repertoire includes 100,000 to 150,000 distinct CDR3 sequences, under 30% of them detected once, and 34% sits in the top ten. This entry belongs to a study of T cell repertoires in cytomegalovirus infection. Study-wide context: Both CMV infection and a matching HLA type were indicated by public TCR beta signatures. Study outcomes and limitations: CMV-specific HLA-C-restricted TCR beta clonotypes dominated the ex vivo response.

CDR1 and CDR2 from the germline V gene are MNHGY and SAAAGT. This CDR3 has 22 amino acids. The junction had 22 bases not matched to a gene; V was cut back by 6 bases and J by 0 bases. The chain carries TRBV6-8 and TRBJ2-1; 11 bases agree with TRBD1. The clonotype originates from a human donor in good health (CMV status not recorded). Some clones in this sample may be carry-over from other donors' samples. Sample: PBMCs, sequenced either directly or after in vitro stimulation (not recorded which). DNA of the CDR3: TGTGCCAGCAGGCGAACGGCTAAAACCTCGCGGGACAGGGGGATCTCCTACAATGAGCAGTTCTTC. The encoded protein is CASRRTAKTSRDRGISYNEQFF.